This passage covers 16 T cell receptor beta chains from one sample sequenced in a study of vaccination and CD4 T cells after COVID-19. Sequence data for DNA of cultured CD4+ T cells were generated by the Oncomine TCR Beta short-read assay. TCRdb recomputed calls from the PCR reads with MiXCR, one row per CDR3 protein. This table holds 3,800 or so distinct CDR3 sequences, roughly 25% found once. Treatment specified: approximately 10-day PBMC culture with coronavirus spike peptide pools or control peptides (ViraFEST assay). Those CD4+ T cells from the unexposed donor predate the COVID-19 pandemic (2011-2018). These receptors are not linked to any known antigen. The sequenced sample consisted of CD4+ T cells from blood, cultured in vitro. The receptors stem from a human donor in good health.

The CDR3 DNA follows: TGTGCCTGGAGCTTTACGACAGATACGCAGTATTTT. This gives the protein CAWSFTTDTQYF. V is TRBV30 and J is TRBJ2-3; no firm D call. Germline lookup yields CDR1 GTSNPN and CDR2 SVGIG (reference sequence). The CDR3 extends over 12 amino acids. The V gene lost 3 bases and the J gene lost 3 bases, with 7 bases spanning the gap. Combining the CDR3 with reference TRBV30 and TRBJ2-3 gives the whole variable domain SQTIHQWPATLVQPVGSPLSLECTVEGTSNPNLYWYRQAAGRGLQLLFYSVGIGQISSEVPQNLSASRPQDRQFILSSKKLLLSDSGFYLCAWSFTTDTQYFGPGTRLTVL.

The J gene is TRBJ2-1, the V gene TRBV6-1, with 7 bases that match TRBD2. CDR1 and CDR2 from the germline V gene are MNHNS and SASEGT. This CDR3 region has 13 residues. Trimming at V came to 6 bases and at J to 9 bases, leaving 8 bases not matched to a gene. CDR3 sequence reads: CASSWGGSGEQFF. The CDR3 region has the DNA TGTGCCAGCAGCTGGGGGGGTTCAGGTGAGCAGTTCTTC.

This clonotype showed up just a few times. The chain joins TRBV6-1 to TRBJ1-2; D may be TRBD1 (5 bases). Germline V gene data show CDR1 as MNHNS and CDR2 as SASEGT. CDR3 length equals 15 residues. Deletions cut 8 bases from V and 5 bases from J, with 21 bases between. The CDR3 sequence is CASRRTADSGYGYTF. In nucleotides, the CDR3 is TGTGCCAGCCGTAGGACCGCTGACTCAGGGTATGGCTACACCTTC.

In DNA, the CDR3 is TGTGCCAGCAGCGGATTCGGGACTAGCGGAGCCGAGCAGTACTTC. This sequence encodes CASSGFGTSGAEQYF. V is TRBV7-8 and J is TRBJ2-7; the match to TRBD2 covers 11 bases. The junction had 9 bases not matched to a gene; V was cut back by 5 bases and J by 6 bases. This CDR3 comprises 15 residues. Germline assignment: CDR1 SGHVS and CDR2 FQNEAQ. Together with reference TRBV7-8 and TRBJ2-7, the CDR3 gives the full variable domain: GAGVSQSPRYKVAKRGQDVALRCDPISGHVSLFWYQQALGQGPEFLTYFQNEAQLDKSGLPSDRFFAERPEGSVSTLKIQRTQQEDSAVYLCASSGFGTSGAEQYFGPGTRLTVT.

This clonotype was seen a few times. The J gene is TRBJ1-2, the V gene TRBV5-6; weak D call: TRBD1 (5 bases). CDR1 and CDR2 from the germline V gene are SGHDT and YYEEEE. V lost 4 bases, J lost 4 bases, and 20 bases lay in between. This CDR3 region has 16 residues. CDR3 DNA sequence: TGTGCCAGCAGCCTACTTATAGAGACAGCCTCCTATGGCTACACCTTC. This sequence encodes CASSLLIETASYGYTF.

This clonotype occurred a few times. V usage is TRBV24-1 and J usage is TRBJ1-2; D might be TRBD1 (6 bases). The CDR3 sequence is 14 residues long. The germline V gene has CDR1 KGHDR and CDR2 SFDVKD. The V end lost 1 base, the J end lost 2 bases, and 7 bases lay between the germline ends. The CDR3 coding sequence is TGTGCCACCAGTGATTTAGACAGGAACTATGGCTACACCTTC. Its translation is CATSDLDRNYGYTF.

In this sample, this clonotype turned up a few times. This rearrangement joins TRBV7-3 to TRBJ1-2; 8 nucleotides match TRBD1. Germline V gene data show CDR1 as SGHTA and CDR2 as FQGTGA. After removal of 4 bases from V and 6 bases from J, the junction contained 4 bases not matched to a gene. The CDR3 has 13 residues. This CDR3 is CASSSGTGHGYTF. The CDR3 DNA reads TGTGCCAGCAGCTCCGGGACAGGACATGGCTACACCTTC. The whole variable domain, remainder taken from reference TRBV7-3 and TRBJ1-2, is GAGVSQTPSNKVTEKGKYVELRCDPISGHTALYWYRQSLGQGPEFLIYFQGTGAADDSGLPNDRFFAVRPEGSVSTLKIQRTERGDSAVYLCASSSGTGHGYTFGSGTRLTVV.

This sequence joins TRBV24-1 and TRBJ1-1; a possible D gene is TRBD1 (5 bases). The CDR3 sequence is 13 residues long. Germline CDR1 KGHDR, CDR2 SFDVKD. Trimming pared 6 bases from V and 2 bases from J, leaving 9 bases between. CDR3 nucleotides: TGTGCCACCAGTACCAGGACAAACACTGAAGCTTTCTTT. Translating gives CATSTRTNTEAFF.

Regarding this clonotype: A much larger clone sits a single nucleotide away, making a read error possible. V and J are TRBV7-9 and TRBJ1-6; 8 positions match TRBD1. The V gene end was trimmed by 1 base and the J gene end by 7 bases; junction bases not matched to a gene: 6. CDR1 is SEHNR, CDR2 FQNEAQ, per germline (reference sequence). This CDR3 has 16 residues. CDR3 in DNA: TGTGCCAGCAGCTTAGGCCTCGGGACAGGAAATTCACCCCTCCACTTT. Its translation: CASSLGLGTGNSPLHF.

This chain links TRBV30 with TRBJ2-3; 13 bases agree with TRBD2. The CDR3 sequence is 13 residues long. Germline V gene data show CDR1 as GTSNPN and CDR2 as SVGIG (reference sequence). V lost 7 bases, J lost 4 bases, and 2 bases stayed unmatched. CDR3 loop: CASLAGGPDTQYF. The CDR3 DNA follows: TGTGCCTCACTAGCGGGAGGGCCAGATACGCAGTATTTT.

The chain links TRBV20-1 to TRBJ1-1; D not resolved. CDR1 and CDR2 (germline): DFQATT, SNEGSKA (reference sequence). Trimming took off 3 bases at V and 3 bases at J, with 11 bases between the two ends. The CDR3 runs 13 residues. The CDR3 bases are TGCAGTGCTAGTGGTAACTACTACACTGAAGCTTTCTTT. Translated, it gives CSASGNYYTEAFF.

In this sample, this clonotype turned up a few times. CDR3 amino acids: CASGDPAGVSTDTQYF. The CDR3 DNA is TGTGCTAGTGGGGACCCAGCGGGGGTTTCCACAGATACGCAGTATTTT. This chain links TRBV12-5 with TRBJ2-3, with 8 positions matching TRBD2. Trimming cost V 6 bases and J 2 bases; bases outside gene matches: 10. This CDR3 comprises 16 residues. Germline V gene data show CDR1 as LGHNT and CDR2 as FRNRAP. The variable domain in full, completed from reference TRBV12-5 and TRBJ2-3, reads DARVTQTPRHKVTEMGQEVTMRCQPILGHNTVFWYRQTMMQGLELLAYFRNRAPLDDSGMPKDRFSAEMPDATLATLKIQPSEPRDSAVYFCASGDPAGVSTDTQYFGPGTRLTVL.

This rearrangement joins TRBV7-8 to TRBJ1-4, with 11 bases fitting TRBD1. V was pared by 5 bases and J by 8 bases, with 4 bases of the junction left unmatched. Germline CDR1 is SGHVS and CDR2 is FQNEAQ. The CDR3 contains 14 residues. The CDR3 sequence is CASSLGQGGEKLFF. DNA of the CDR3: TGTGCCAGCAGCCTGGGACAGGGGGGGGAAAAACTGTTTTTT.

This clonotype is labeled as medium-sized. The chain recombines TRBV28 with TRBJ1-3, with 8 bases aligning to TRBD1. The germline CDR1 and CDR2 sequences are MDHEN and SYDVKM. The CDR3 runs to 15 residues. V gave up 6 bases and J gave up 3 bases; unmatched junction bases: 7. The CDR3 is CASRGQGSDGNTIYF. The CDR3 DNA sequence: TGTGCCAGCAGAGGACAGGGAAGCGATGGAAACACCATATATTTT.

This clonotype was observed a handful of times. V is TRBV28 and J is TRBJ2-3; TRBD2 might be the D (6 bases). Trimming removed 10 bases from V and 5 bases from J, with 13 bases in between. This CDR3 region has 12 residues. Looked up from germline, CDR1 is MDHEN and CDR2 is SYDVKM. CDR3 bases: TGTGCCACCAAGGTCGGGGGAGATACGCAGTATTTT. Residues: CATKVGGDTQYF.

V is TRBV6-2 or TRBV6-3 and J is TRBJ2-1, with 8 bases matching TRBD2. After removal of 2 bases from V and 4 bases from J, the junction contained 10 bases not matched to a gene. Germline V gives CDR1 MNHEY, CDR2 SVGEGT. The CDR3 extends over 17 amino acids. Here the CDR3 reads CASSYSPASGLYNEQFF. Written as DNA, the CDR3 is TGTGCCAGCAGTTACAGTCCCGCTAGCGGGCTATACAATGAGCAGTTCTTC.